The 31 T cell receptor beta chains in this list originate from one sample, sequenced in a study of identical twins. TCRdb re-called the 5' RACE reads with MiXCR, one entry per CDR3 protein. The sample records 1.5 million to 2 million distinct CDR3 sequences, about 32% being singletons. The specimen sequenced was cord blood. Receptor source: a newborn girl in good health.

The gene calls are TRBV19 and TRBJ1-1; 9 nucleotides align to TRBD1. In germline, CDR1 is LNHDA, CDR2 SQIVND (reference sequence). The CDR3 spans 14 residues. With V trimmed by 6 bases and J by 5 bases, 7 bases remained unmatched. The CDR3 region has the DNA TGTGCCAGTAGGGGGACAGGGAGTCGGACTGAAGCTTTCTTT. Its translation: CASRGTGSRTEAFF.

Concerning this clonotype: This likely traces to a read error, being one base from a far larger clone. The CDR3 DNA follows: TGTGCCGGCAGTTTAACAGGGAGGGAGACCCAGTACTTC. It specifies CAGSLTGRETQYF. This rearrangement joins TRBV28 to TRBJ2-5, with D perhaps TRBD1 or TRBD2 (6 bases each). This CDR3 is 13 amino acids long. CDR1 and CDR2 from the germline V gene are MDHEN and SYDVKM.

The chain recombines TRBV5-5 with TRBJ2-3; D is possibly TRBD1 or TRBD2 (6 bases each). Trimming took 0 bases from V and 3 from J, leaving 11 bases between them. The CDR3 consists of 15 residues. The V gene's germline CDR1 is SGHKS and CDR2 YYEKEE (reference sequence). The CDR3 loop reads CASSLAQGRTDTQYF. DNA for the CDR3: TGTGCCAGCAGCTTGGCTCAGGGGAGGACAGATACGCAGTATTTT.

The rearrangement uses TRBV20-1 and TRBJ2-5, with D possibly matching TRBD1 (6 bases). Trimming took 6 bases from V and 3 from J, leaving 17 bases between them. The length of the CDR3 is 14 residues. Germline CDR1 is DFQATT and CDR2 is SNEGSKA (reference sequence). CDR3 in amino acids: CSAEDRGEKETQYF. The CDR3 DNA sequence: TGCAGTGCAGAGGACAGAGGGGAAAAAGAGACCCAGTACTTC.

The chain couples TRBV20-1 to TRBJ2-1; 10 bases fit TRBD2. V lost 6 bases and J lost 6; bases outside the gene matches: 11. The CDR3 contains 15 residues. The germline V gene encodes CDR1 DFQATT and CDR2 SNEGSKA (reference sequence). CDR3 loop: CSAGSGRFPRNEQFF. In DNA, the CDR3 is TGCAGTGCCGGTAGCGGGAGGTTTCCTCGCAATGAGCAGTTCTTC.

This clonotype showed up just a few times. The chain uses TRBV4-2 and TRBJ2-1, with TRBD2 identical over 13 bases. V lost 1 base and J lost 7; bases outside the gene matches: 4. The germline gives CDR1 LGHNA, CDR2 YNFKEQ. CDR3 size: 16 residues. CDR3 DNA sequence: TGTGCCAGCAGCCAAGGACTAGCGGGAGGTTGGAATGAGCAGTTCTTC. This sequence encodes CASSQGLAGGWNEQFF.

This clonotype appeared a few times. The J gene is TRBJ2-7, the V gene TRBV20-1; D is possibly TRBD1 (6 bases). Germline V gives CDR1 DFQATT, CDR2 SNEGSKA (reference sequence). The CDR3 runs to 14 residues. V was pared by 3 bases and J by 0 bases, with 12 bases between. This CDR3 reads CSARNRESSYEQYF. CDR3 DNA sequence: TGCAGTGCTAGGAACAGGGAGAGCTCCTACGAGCAGTACTTC.

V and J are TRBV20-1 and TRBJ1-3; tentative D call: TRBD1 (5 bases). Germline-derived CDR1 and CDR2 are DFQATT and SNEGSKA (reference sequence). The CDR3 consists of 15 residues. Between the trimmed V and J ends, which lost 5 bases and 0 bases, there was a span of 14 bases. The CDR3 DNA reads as TGCAGTGCTCAAGAGACAGCCTCCTCTGGAAACACCATATATTTT. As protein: CSAQETASSGNTIYF.

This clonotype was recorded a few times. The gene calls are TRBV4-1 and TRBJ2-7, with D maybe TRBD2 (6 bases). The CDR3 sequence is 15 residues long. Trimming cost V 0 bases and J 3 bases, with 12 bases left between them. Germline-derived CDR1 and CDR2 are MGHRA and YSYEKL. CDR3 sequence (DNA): TGCGCCAGCAGCCAAGAGGAGGGGTCCCTCTACGAGCAGTACTTC. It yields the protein CASSQEEGSLYEQYF.

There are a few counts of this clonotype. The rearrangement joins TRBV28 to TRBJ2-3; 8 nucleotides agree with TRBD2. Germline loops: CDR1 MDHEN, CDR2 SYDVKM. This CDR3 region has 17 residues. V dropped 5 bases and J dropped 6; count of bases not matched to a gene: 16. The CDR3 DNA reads TGTGCCAGCAGTCGTCCAGGCGGGAGGACCTTTGGGGATACGCAGTATTTT. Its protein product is CASSRPGGRTFGDTQYF.

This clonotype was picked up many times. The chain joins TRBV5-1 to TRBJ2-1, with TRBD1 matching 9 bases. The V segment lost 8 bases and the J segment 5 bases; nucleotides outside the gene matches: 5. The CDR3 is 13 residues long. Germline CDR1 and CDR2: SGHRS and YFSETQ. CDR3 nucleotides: TGCGCCAGTCAGGGACAGGGTGACAATGAGCAGTTCTTC. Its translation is CASQGQGDNEQFF.

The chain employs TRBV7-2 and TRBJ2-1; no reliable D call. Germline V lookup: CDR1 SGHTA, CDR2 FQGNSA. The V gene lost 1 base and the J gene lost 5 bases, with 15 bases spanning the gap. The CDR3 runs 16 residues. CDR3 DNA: TGTGCCAGCAGCTTAGTGTGGTCTGTCAACCACAATGAGCAGTTCTTC. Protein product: CASSLVWSVNHNEQFF.

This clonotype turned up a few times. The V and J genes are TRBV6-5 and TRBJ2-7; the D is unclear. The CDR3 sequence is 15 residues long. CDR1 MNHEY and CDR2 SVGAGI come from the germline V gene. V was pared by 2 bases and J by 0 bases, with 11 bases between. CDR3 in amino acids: CASSYRVLHSYEQYF. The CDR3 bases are TGTGCCAGCAGTTACAGGGTCCTACACTCCTACGAGCAGTACTTC.

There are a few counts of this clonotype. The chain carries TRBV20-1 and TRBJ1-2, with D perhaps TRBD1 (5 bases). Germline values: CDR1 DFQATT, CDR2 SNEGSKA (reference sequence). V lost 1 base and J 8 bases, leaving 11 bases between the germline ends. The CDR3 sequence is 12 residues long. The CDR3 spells CSARGWGWGYTF. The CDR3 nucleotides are TGCAGTGCTAGAGGTTGGGGGTGGGGCTACACCTTC.

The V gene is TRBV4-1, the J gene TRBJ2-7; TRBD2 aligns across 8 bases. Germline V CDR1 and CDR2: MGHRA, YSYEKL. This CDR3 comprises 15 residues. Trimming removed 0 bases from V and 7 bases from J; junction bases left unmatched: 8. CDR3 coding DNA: TGCGCCAGCAGCCAAGATACGGGGGGGAGTAGAGAGCAGTACTTC. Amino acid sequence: CASSQDTGGSREQYF.

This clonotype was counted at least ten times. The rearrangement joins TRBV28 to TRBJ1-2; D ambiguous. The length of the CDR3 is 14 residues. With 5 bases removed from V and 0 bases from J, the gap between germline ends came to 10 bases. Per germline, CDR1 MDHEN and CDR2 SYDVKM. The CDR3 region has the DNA TGTGCCAGCAGTCGCTCCGGGTCTAACTATGGCTACACCTTC. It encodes CASSRSGSNYGYTF.

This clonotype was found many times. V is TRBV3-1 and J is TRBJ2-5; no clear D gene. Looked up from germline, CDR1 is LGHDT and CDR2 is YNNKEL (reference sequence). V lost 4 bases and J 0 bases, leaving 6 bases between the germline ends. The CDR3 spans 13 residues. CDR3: CASSPRYQETQYF. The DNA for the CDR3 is TGTGCCAGCAGCCCCCGCTACCAAGAGACCCAGTACTTC.

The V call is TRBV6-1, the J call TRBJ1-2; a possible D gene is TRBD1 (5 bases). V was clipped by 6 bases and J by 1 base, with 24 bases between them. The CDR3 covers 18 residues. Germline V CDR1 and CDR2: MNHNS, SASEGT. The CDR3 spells CASSPPRFSRVHNYGYTF. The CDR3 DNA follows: TGTGCCAGCAGCCCACCCCGTTTTTCCAGGGTCCATAACTATGGCTACACCTTC.

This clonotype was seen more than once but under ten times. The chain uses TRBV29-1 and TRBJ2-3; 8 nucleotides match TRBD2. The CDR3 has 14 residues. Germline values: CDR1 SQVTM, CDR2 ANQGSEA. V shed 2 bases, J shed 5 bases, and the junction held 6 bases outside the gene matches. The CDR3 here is CSVESRTSLDTQYF. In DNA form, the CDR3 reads TGCAGCGTTGAATCCCGGACTAGCTTAGATACGCAGTATTTT.

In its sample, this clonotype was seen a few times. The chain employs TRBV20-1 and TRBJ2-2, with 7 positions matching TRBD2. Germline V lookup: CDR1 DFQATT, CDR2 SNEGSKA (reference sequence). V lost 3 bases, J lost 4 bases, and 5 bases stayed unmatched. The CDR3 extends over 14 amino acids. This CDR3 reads CSARGGSGTGELFF. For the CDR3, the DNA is TGCAGTGCTAGGGGAGGGAGCGGCACCGGGGAGCTGTTTTTT.

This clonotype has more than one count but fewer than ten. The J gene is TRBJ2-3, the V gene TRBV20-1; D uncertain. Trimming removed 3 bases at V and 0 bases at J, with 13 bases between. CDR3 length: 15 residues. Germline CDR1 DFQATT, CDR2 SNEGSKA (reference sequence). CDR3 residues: CSASSSEPSTDTQYF. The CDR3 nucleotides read TGCAGTGCTAGTAGTTCGGAGCCGAGCACAGATACGCAGTATTTT.

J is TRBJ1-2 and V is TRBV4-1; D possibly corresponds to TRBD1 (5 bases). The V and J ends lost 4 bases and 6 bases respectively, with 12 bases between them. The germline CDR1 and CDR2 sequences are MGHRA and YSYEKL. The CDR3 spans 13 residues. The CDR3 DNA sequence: TGCGCCAGCAGCCCTTGGGGGGGAAATGGCTACACCTTC. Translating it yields CASSPWGGNGYTF.

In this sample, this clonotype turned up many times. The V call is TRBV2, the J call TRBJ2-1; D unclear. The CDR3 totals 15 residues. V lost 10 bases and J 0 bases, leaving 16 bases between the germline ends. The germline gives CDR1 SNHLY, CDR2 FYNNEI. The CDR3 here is CATGPDPSSYNEQFF. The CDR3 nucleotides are TGTGCCACCGGTCCTGACCCCAGCTCCTACAATGAGCAGTTCTTC.

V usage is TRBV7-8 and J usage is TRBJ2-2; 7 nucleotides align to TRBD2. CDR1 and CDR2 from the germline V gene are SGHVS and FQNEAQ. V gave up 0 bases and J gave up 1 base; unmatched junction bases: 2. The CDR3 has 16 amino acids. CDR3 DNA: TGTGCCAGCAGCTTAGCCGGGACTAAGAACACCGGGGAGCTGTTTTTT. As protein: CASSLAGTKNTGELFF. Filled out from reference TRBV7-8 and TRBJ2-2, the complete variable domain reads GAGVSQSPRYKVAKRGQDVALRCDPISGHVSLFWYQQALGQGPEFLTYFQNEAQLDKSGLPSDRFFAERPEGSVSTLKIQRTQQEDSAVYLCASSLAGTKNTGELFFGEGSRLTVL.

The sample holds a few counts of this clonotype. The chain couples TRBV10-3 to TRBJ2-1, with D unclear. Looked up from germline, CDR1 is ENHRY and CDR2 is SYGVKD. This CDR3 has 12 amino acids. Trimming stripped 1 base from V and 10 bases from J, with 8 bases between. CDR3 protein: CAISELIEEQFF. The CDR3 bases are TGTGCCATCAGTGAGTTGATAGAGGAGCAGTTCTTC.

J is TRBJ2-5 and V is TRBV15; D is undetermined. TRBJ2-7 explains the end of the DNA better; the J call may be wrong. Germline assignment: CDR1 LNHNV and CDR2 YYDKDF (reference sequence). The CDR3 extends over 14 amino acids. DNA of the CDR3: TGTGCCACCCGGTTTCCTAAGGATCTATACGAGCAGTACTTC. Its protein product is CATRFPKDLYEQYF.

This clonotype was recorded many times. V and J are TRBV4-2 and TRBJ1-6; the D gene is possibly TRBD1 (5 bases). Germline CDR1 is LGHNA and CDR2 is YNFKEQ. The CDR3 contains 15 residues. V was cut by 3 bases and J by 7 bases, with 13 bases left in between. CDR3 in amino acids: CASSHLEGRNSPLHF. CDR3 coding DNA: TGTGCCAGCAGCCATTTAGAGGGGCGAAATTCACCCCTCCACTTT.

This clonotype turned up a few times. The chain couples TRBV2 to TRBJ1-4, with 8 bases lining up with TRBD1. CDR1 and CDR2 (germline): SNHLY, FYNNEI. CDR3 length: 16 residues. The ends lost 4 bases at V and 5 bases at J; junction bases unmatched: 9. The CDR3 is CASSAYGQGGNEKLFF. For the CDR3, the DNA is TGTGCCAGCAGTGCCTATGGACAGGGCGGGAATGAAAAACTGTTTTTT.

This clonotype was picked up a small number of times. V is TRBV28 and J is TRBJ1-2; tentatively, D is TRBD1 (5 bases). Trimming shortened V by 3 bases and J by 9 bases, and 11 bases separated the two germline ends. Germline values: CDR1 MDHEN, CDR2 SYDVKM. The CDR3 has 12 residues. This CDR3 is CASSFRPGRYTF. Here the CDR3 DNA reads TGTGCCAGCAGTTTCCGGCCGGGGCGCTACACCTTC.

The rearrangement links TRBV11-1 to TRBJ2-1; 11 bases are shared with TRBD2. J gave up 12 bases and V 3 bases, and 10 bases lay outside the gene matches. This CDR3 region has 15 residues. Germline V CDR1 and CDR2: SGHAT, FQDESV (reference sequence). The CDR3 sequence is CASSFGLAGGGVQFF. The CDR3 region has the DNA TGTGCCAGCAGCTTCGGACTAGCGGGTGGTGGGGTGCAGTTCTTC. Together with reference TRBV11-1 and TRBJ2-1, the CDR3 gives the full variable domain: EAEVAQSPRYKITEKSQAVAFWCDPISGHATLYWYRQILGQGPELLVQFQDESVVDDSQLPKDRFSAERLKGVDSTLKIQPAELGDSAMYLCASSFGLAGGGVQFFGPGTRLTVL.

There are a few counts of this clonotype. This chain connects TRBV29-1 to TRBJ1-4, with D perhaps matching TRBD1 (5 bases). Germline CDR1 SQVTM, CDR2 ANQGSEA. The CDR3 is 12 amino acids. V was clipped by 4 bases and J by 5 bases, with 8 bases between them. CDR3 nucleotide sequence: TGCAGCGTTGTCTCAGGGAATGAAAAACTGTTTTTT. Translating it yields CSVVSGNEKLFF.